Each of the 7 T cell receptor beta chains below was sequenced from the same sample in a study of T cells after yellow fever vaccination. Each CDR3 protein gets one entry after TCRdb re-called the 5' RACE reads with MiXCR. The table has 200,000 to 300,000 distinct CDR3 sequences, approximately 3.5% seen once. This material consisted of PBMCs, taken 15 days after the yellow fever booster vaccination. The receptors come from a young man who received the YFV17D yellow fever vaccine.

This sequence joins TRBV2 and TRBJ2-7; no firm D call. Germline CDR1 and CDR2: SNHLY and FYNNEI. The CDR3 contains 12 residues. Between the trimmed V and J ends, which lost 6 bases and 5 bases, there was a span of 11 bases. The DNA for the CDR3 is TGTGCCAGCAGATCGGACGAAGACGAGCAGTACTTC. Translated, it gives CASRSDEDEQYF.

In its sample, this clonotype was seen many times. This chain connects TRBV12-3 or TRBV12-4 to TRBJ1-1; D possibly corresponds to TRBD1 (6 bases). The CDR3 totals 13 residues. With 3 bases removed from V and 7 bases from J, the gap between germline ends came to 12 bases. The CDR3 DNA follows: TGTGCCAGCAGTTTTTTACAGGGCGGTGAAGCTTTCTTT. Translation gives CASSFLQGGEAFF.

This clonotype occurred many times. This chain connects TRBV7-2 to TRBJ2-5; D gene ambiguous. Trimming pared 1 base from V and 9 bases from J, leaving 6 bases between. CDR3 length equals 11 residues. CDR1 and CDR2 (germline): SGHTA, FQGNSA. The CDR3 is CASSLDGSQYF. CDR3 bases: TGTGCCAGCAGCTTAGATGGGTCCCAGTACTTC. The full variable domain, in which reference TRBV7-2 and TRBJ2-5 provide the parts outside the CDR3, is GAGVSQSPSNKVTEKGKDVELRCDPISGHTALYWYRQSLGQGLEFLIYFQGNSAPDKSGLPSDRFSAERTGGSVSTLTIQRTQQEDSAVYLCASSLDGSQYFGPGTRLLVL.

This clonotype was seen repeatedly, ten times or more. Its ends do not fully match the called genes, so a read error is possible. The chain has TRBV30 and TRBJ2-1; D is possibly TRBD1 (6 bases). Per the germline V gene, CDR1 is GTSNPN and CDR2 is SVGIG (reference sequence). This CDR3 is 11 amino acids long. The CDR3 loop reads CAWNRGGVNVF. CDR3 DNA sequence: TGTGCCTGGAACCGAGGGGGAGTCAATGTCTTC.

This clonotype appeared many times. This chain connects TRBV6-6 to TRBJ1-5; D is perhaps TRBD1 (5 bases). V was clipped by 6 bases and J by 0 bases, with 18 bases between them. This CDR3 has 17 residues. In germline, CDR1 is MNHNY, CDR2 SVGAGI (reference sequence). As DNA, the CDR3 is TGTGCCAGCAGCCTCCCCCGGGACTTAAGTAGCAATCAGCCCCAGCATTTT. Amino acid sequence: CASSLPRDLSSNQPQHF.

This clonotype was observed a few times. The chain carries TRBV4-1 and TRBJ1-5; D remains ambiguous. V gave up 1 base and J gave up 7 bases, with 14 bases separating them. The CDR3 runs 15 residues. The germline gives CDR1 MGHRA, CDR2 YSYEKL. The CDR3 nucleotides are TGCGCCAGCAGCCAAGTTGCAGGTCTTGAGCAGCCCCAGCATTTT. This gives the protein CASSQVAGLEQPQHF.

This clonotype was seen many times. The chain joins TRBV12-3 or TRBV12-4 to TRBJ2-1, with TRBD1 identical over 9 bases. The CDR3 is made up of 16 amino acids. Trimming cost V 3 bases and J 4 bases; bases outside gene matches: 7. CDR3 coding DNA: TGTGCCAGCAGTTTCGATCGGGACAGGGAGTACAATGAGCAGTTCTTC. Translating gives CASSFDRDREYNEQFF.